A single T cell receptor (beta chain) is shown here with its context. The antigen is unknown. Individual cDNA molecules received unique molecular identifiers. TCRdb passed the 5' RACE reads through MiXCR, listing each CDR3 protein once. The sample lists roughly 80,000 distinct CDR3 sequences, around an eighth occurring once. The data are from a study of early T cells in non-severe SARS-CoV-2 infection. Study-level information: Bulk RNA from unsorted whole blood was sequenced; chains were unpaired. Findings and caveats of the study: Matching against VDJdb likely underestimated virus-specific expansions, favoring anti-spike CD8.

Deletions cut 6 bases from V and 0 bases from J, with 8 bases between. The CDR3 has 12 amino acids. Germline V gives CDR1 SQVTM, CDR2 ANQGSEA. The material sequenced was whole blood. The chain carries TRBV29-1 and TRBJ2-5; D unresolved. This TCR derives from an adult who was a healthcare worker with PCR-confirmed SARS-CoV-2 infection or an uninfected control (not recorded which). CDR3 nucleotide sequence: TGCAGCGTAACAGCTAACCAAGAGACCCAGTACTTC. Its protein product is CSVTANQETQYF.